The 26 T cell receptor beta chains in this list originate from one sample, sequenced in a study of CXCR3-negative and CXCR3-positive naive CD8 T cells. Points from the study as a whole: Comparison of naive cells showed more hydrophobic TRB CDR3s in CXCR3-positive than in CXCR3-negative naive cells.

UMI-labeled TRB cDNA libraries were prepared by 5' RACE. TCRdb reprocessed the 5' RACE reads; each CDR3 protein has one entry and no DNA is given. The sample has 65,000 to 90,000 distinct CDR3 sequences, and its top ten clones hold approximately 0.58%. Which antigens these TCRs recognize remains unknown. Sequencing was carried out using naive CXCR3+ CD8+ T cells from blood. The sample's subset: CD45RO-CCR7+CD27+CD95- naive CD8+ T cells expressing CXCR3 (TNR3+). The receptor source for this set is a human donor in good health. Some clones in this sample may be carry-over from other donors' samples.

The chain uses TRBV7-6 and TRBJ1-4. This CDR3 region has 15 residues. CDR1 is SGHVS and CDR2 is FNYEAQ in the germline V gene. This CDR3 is CASSPVGKENEKLFF.

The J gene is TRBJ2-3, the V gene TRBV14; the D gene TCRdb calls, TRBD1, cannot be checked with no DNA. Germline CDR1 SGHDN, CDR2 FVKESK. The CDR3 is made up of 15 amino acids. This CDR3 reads CASSQVRGGTDTQYF. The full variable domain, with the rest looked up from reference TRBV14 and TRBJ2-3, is EAGVTQFPSHSVIEKGQTVTLRCDPISGHDNLYWYRRVMGKEIKFLLHFVKESKQDESGMPNNRFLAERTGGTYSTLKVQPAELEDSGVYFCASSQVRGGTDTQYFGPGTRLTVL.

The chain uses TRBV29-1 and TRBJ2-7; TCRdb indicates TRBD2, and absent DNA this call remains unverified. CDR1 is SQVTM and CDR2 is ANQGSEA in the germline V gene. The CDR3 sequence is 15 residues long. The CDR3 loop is CSVEALSGRAYEQYF.

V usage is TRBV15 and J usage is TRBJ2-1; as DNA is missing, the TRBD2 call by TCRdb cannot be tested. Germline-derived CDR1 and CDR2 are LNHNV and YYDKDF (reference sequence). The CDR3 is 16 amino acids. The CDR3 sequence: CATSRGLAGGYDEQFF.

The CDR3 loop reads CASSLAGRGGAYEQYF. The chain links TRBV5-1 to TRBJ2-7; TCRdb picks TRBD1, but there is no DNA to check that call. From germline, CDR1 is SGHRS and CDR2 YFSETQ. CDR3 length: 16 residues.

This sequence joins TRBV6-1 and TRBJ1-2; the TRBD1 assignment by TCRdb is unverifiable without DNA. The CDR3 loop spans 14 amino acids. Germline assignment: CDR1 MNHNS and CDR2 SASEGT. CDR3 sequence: CASFGTAANYGYTF.

The CDR3 sequence: CASSAPVAAGFQQLDEQFF. The V call is TRBV6-1, the J call TRBJ2-1; as DNA is missing, the TRBD2 call by TCRdb cannot be tested. The CDR3 sequence is 19 residues long. The V gene's germline CDR1 is MNHNS and CDR2 SASEGT.

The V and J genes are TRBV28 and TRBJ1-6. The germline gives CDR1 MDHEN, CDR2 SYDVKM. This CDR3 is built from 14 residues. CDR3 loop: CASSPQGNSFTLHF.

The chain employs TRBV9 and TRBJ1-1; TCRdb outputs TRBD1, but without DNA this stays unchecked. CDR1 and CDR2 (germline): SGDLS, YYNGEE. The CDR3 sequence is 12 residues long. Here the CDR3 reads CASGTGFTEAFF.

CDR3 in amino acids: CAGSLGGTYEQYF. The chain couples TRBV7-2 to TRBJ2-7. This CDR3 comprises 13 residues. Germline loops: CDR1 SGHTA, CDR2 FQGNSA.

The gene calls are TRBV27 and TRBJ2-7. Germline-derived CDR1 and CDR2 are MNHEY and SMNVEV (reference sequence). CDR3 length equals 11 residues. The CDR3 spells CAASKGYEQYF.

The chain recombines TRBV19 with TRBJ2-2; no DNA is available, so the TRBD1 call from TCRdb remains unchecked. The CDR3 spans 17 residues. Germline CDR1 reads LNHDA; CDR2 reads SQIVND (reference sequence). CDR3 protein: CASSILAPIPGTGELLF.

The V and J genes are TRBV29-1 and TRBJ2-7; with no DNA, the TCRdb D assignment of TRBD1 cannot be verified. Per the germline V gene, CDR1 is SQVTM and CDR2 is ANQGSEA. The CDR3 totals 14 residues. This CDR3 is CSVHGYRDRYEQYF.

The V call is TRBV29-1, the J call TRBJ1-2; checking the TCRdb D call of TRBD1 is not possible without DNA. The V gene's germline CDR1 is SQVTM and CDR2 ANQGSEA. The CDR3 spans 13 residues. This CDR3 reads CSVEGGAVYGYTF.

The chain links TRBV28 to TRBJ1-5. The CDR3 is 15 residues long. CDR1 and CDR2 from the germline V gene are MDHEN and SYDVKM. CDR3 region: CASSLSADGSQPQHF.

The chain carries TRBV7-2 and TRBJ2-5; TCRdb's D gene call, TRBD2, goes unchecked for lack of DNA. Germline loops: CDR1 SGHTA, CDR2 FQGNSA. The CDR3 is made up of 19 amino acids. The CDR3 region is CASSFGAALLAGFQETQYF.

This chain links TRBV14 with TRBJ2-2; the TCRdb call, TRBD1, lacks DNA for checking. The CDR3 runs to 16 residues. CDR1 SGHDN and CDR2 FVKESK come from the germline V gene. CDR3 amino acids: CASSHFGGQYTGELFF.

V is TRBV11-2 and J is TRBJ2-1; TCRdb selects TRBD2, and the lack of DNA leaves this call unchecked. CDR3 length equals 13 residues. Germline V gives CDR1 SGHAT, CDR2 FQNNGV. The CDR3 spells CASSLEAGNEQFF.

The CDR3 spells CASSLLYQETQYF. The chain joins TRBV12-3 or TRBV12-4 to TRBJ2-5. The CDR3 contains 13 residues.

CDR3 protein: CATSHSYSPEAFF. The gene calls are TRBV15 and TRBJ1-1. In germline, CDR1 is LNHNV, CDR2 YYDKDF (reference sequence). This CDR3 has 13 residues.

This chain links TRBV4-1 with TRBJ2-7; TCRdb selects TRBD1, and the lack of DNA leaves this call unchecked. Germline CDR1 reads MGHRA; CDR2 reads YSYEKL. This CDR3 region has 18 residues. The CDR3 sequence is CASSHTIPSGGRFYEQYF.

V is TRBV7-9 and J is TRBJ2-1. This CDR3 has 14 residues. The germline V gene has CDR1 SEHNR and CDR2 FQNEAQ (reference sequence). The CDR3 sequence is CASSLGDFDNEQFF.

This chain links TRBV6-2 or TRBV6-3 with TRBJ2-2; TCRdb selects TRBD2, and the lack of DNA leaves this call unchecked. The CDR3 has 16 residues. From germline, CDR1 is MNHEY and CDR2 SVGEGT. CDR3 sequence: CARWFWGGPYTGELFF.

This CDR3 is CASSLLGGVLSYEQYF. V and J are TRBV7-8 and TRBJ2-7; checking the TCRdb D call of TRBD2 is not possible without DNA. From germline, CDR1 is SGHVS and CDR2 FQNEAQ. The CDR3 spans 16 residues.

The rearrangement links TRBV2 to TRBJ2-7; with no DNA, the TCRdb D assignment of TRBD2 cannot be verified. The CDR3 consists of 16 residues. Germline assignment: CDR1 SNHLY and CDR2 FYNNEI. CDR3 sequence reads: CASSDLGLAGGLEQYF.

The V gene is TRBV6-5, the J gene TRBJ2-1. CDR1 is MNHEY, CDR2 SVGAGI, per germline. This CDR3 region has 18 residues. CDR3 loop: CASSYSVSRGSAYNEQFF.